This T cell receptor (beta chain) was sequenced during a study of blood T cells in healthy people across ages. General observations from the study: A greater number of naive CD4+ cells and higher diversity distinguished long-lived donors from aged donors.

This CDR3 has 13 amino acids. V lost 5 bases and J 1 base, leaving 8 bases between the germline ends. Sample-barcoded 5' priming and a J-beta primer mix drove a second PCR of roughly 6 to 12 cycles. TCRdb reprocessed the 5' RACE reads with MiXCR, giving one entry per CDR3 protein. The profile shows about 720,000 distinct CDR3 sequences, 20% to 25% of them singletons. The table lists this clonotype with a few counts. The target antigen is unknown. The sequencing sample was made of blood. The J gene is TRBJ1-1, the V gene TRBV12-3 or TRBV12-4; D ambiguous. This clonotype was obtained from a man between 65 and 85 years old in good health. The DNA for the CDR3 is TGTGCCAGCAGTCTGGCGTGGAACACTGAAGCTTTCTTT. Translated: CASSLAWNTEAFF.